The 11 T cell receptor beta chains listed next were all sequenced from one sample in a study of T-cell reconstitution after alpha-beta-depleted transplantation in children. Unique molecular identifiers were incorporated when the TCRbeta library was constructed. TCRdb reprocessed the PCR reads via MiXCR and lists one record per CDR3 protein. The sample lists around 450,000 distinct CDR3 sequences, 10% to 13% occurring once. The material was PBMCs, obtained before TCRalphabeta/CD19-depleted stem cell transplant. These TCRs come from a child aged 2 to 15 with inherited bone marrow failure, due to receive a stem cell transplant.

This clonotype was recorded many times. The chain joins TRBV4-2 to TRBJ2-2; 12 positions agree with TRBD2. With V trimmed by 1 base and J by 6 bases, 6 bases remained unmatched. Germline V CDR1 and CDR2: LGHNA, YNFKEQ. The CDR3 runs 17 residues. DNA for the CDR3: TGTGCCAGCAGCCAAGCTTTGTCTAGCGGGAGGGCCGGGGAGCTGTTTTTT. It translates to CASSQALSSGRAGELFF.

Notes on this clonotype: Just one base apart from a much larger clone, this may be a read error. The chain links TRBV5-1 to TRBJ2-3; D not resolved. Germline loops: CDR1 SGHRS, CDR2 YFSETQ. The CDR3 has 14 residues. V lost 4 bases and J lost 4, with 13 bases in between. The CDR3 nucleotides read TGCGCCAGCAGCCAAAGAGCACCGGCAGATACGCAGTATTTT. It translates to CASSQRAPADTQYF. Using reference TRBV5-1 and TRBJ2-3 for the parts outside the CDR3, the full variable domain is KAGVTQTPRYLIKTRGQQVTLSCSPISGHRSVSWYQQTPGQGLQFLFEYFSETQRNKGNFPGRFSGRQFSNSRSEMNVSTLELGDSALYLCASSQRAPADTQYFGPGTRLTVL.

This chain joins TRBV12-3 or TRBV12-4 and TRBJ1-2; D not certain. The CDR3 extends over 14 amino acids. V lost 6 bases, J lost 4 bases, and 15 bases lay in between. Here the CDR3 reads CASSISSGVYGYTF. The CDR3 nucleotides are TGTGCCAGCAGCATTTCGTCCGGGGTCTATGGCTACACCTTC.

This clonotype was detected many times. This chain uses TRBV20-1 with TRBJ2-1, with 12 bases lining up with TRBD2. V trimming: 6 bases; J trimming: 7 bases; junction bases outside the gene matches: 7. The V gene's germline CDR1 is DFQATT and CDR2 SNEGSKA (reference sequence). The CDR3 consists of 14 residues. This chain's CDR3 is CSAPTSGRGNEQFF. Here the CDR3 DNA reads TGCAGTGCCCCGACTAGCGGGAGAGGTAATGAGCAGTTCTTC.

This clonotype was found many times. The chain is built from TRBV4-1 and TRBJ2-5; TRBD2 matches at 7 bases. V was pared by 1 base and J by 3 bases, with 2 bases of the junction left unmatched. Germline V lookup: CDR1 MGHRA, CDR2 YSYEKL. The CDR3 loop spans 14 amino acids. This CDR3 reads CASSQVGLEETQYF. CDR3 nucleotides: TGCGCCAGCAGCCAAGTAGGACTAGAAGAGACCCAGTACTTC.

In this sample, this clonotype turned up a few times. The chain is built from TRBV29-1 and TRBJ2-3; D is ambiguous. The CDR3 contains 12 residues. V lost 4 bases, J lost 1 base, and 6 bases lay in between. Germline CDR1 SQVTM, CDR2 ANQGSEA. CDR3 amino acids: CSVGVGTDTQYF. The CDR3 nucleotides read TGCAGCGTTGGAGTGGGCACAGATACGCAGTATTTT.

Many counts were recorded for this clonotype. The chain links TRBV12-3 or TRBV12-4 to TRBJ2-7; D remains unclear. The CDR3 runs 15 residues. The ends were cut back, 0 bases at V and 3 bases at J, with 12 bases in the middle. CDR3 DNA sequence: TGTGCCAGCAGTTTAGCGGGGTACGAGAACTACGAGCAGTACTTC. Its translation is CASSLAGYENYEQYF.

The chain joins TRBV12-3 or TRBV12-4 to TRBJ2-7; 9 bases align to TRBD2. Trimming at V came to 1 base and at J to 0 bases, leaving 7 bases not matched to a gene. This CDR3 region has 17 residues. The CDR3 is CASSLGAGGTSSYEQYF. In DNA, the CDR3 is TGTGCCAGCAGTTTAGGAGCGGGAGGTACCTCCTCCTACGAGCAGTACTTC.

This clonotype was seen once. This may come from a read error, since a much larger clone is one base off. V usage is TRBV12-3 or TRBV12-4 and J usage is TRBJ2-1, with 7 bases that match TRBD2. The CDR3 has 16 amino acids. The CDR3 DNA reads TGTGCCAGCAGTTTGAGTTCTAGCGGTAACTACGATGAGCAGTTCTTC. As protein: CASSLSSSGNYDEQFF.

The V call is TRBV12-3 or TRBV12-4, the J call TRBJ2-7, with 10 bases matching TRBD2. V lost 6 bases to trimming and J lost 5 bases; unmatched junction nucleotides: 7. CDR3 length: 14 residues. The DNA for the CDR3 is TGTGCCAGCAGCTATCAACTAGCGGGAAACGAGCAGTACTTC. Residues: CASSYQLAGNEQYF.

This clonotype was detected ten times or more. This chain joins TRBV10-3 and TRBJ2-1; TRBD2 matches at 7 bases. CDR1 and CDR2 from the germline V gene are ENHRY and SYGVKD. The CDR3 runs 13 residues. V dropped 5 bases and J dropped 6; count of bases not matched to a gene: 4. For the CDR3, the DNA is TGTGCCATCAGTCCTGGCGGGAGCAATGAGCAGTTCTTC. This codes for CAISPGGSNEQFF.